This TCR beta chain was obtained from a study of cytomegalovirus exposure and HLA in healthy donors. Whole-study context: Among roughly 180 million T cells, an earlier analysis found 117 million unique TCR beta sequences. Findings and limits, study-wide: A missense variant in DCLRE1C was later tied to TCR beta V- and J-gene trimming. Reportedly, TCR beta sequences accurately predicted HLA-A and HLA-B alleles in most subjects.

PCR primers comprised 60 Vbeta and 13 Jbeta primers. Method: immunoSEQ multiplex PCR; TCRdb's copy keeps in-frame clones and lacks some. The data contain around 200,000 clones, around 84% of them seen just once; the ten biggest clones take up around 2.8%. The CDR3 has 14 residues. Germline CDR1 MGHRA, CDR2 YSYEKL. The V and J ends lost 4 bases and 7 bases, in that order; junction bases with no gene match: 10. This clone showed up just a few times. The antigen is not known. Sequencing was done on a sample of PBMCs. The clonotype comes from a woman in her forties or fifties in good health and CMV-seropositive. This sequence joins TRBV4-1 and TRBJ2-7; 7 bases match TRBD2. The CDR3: CASSPGTLGGEQYF. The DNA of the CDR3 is TGCGCCAGCAGCCCAGGGACCTTGGGGGGGGAGCAGTACTTC.